This TCR beta chain was sequenced for a study of shared T cell receptors in the human thymus. This table comes from immunoSEQ multiplex PCR, and its TCRdb copy is limited to in-frame clones, with some not included. Of about 710,000 clones in the sample, 80% to 90% are singletons; the top ten hold 0.009% to 0.0095%. The CDR3 has 18 residues. The germline V gene has CDR1 MDHEN and CDR2 SYDVKM. Trimming took off 2 bases at V and 0 bases at J, with 18 bases between the two ends. These same records also appear under a second study, on human thymus T cells. That source notes: Having surgery to correct congenital heart defects, healthy Finnish infants acted as the donors. Resections from corrective heart surgery supplied the thymus tissue. Thymic and blood repertoires showed apparently biased V and J gene usage. Related studies noted strongly shared thymic repertoires across unrelated people.

The sample was thymocytes. The origin of this receptor is a boy younger than two with a congenital heart defect. The J gene is TRBJ2-3, the V gene TRBV28, with D tentatively TRBD1 (5 bases). The CDR3 reads CASSLKDNDRPSTDTQYF. In DNA form, the CDR3 reads TGTGCCAGCAGTTTAAAAGATAATGACAGACCTAGCACAGATACGCAGTATTTT. The full variable domain, completed using reference TRBV28 and TRBJ2-3, is DVKVTQSSRYLVKRTGEKVFLECVQDMDHENMFWYRQDPGLGLRLIYFSYDVKMKEKGDIPEGYSVSREKKERFSLILESASTNQTSMYLCASSLKDNDRPSTDTQYFGPGTRLTVL.